This T cell receptor beta chain originates from a study of breast tumors, draining lymph nodes, adjacent tissues. Study-level points and caveats: Data only fit, rather than demonstrated, lymph node origin of most tumor T cells. Tumor repertoires ranked between lymph nodes and nontumor tissue in diversity, with V and J gene preferences.

The CDR3 is 12 residues long. Germline CDR1 SGHTA, CDR2 FQGNSA. Note on this clonotype: Its antigen is not identified. One end of the junction does not line up with germline, which may come from a read error.

Each CDR3 protein gets one entry after TCRdb re-called the multiplex PCR reads with MiXCR. Of some 53,000 distinct CDR3 sequences in the sample, roughly 41% were seen once. Sequenced input: breast tumor tissue. The clonotype comes from a female donor with breast cancer. Some clones in this sample may be carry-over from other donors' samples. The chain links TRBV7-2 to TRBJ2-5, with 7 positions matching TRBD2. CDR3 DNA: TGTGCCAGCAGCTTAGGGGGAGGGACCCCGTACTTC. Protein product: CASSLGGGTPYF.